This T cell receptor (beta chain) originates from a study of T cells in Graves' hyperthyroidism and ophthalmopathy. On the study more broadly: Upon initial diagnosis and before any treatment, peripheral blood was collected. Study-wide points: Appearing also in blood were most of the thyroid clonotypes expanded above 0.001.

As to this clonotype: The antigen is not known.

The CDR3 extends over 14 amino acids. Germline loops: CDR1 LNHDA, CDR2 SQIVND (reference sequence). Trimming shortened V by 3 bases and J by 3 bases, and 11 bases separated the two germline ends. Each patient was aged 18 to 65 and had newly diagnosed hyperthyroidism of under 2 months' duration. Fresh peripheral blood, roughly 9.3 ml, was the source of the PBMCs. The source material, RNA transcripts, was used to amplify TCR beta CDR3 regions. Initially, a first-round RT-PCR of the TCR CDR3 employed the HTBI primer set. TCRdb re-derived calls from the multiplex PCR reads in MiXCR, one entry per CDR3 protein. Among over 450,000 distinct CDR3 sequences listed, around 15% were seen once.

The V and J genes are TRBV19 and TRBJ1-1; no firm D call. Sequenced sample: blood. This receptor was identified in a woman in her late teens or twenties with Graves' hyperthyroidism. In DNA, the CDR3 is TGTGCCAGTAGTATTGGTGCAGGCTACACTGAAGCTTTCTTT. Amino acids: CASSIGAGYTEAFF. Using reference TRBV19 and TRBJ1-1 for the parts outside the CDR3, the full variable domain is DGGITQSPKYLFRKEGQNVTLSCEQNLNHDAMYWYRQDPGQGLRLIYYSQIVNDFQKGDIAEGYSVSREKKESFPLTVTSAQKNPTAFYLCASSIGAGYTEAFFGQGTRLTVV.